This entry lists 24 T cell receptor beta chains sequenced from one sample in a study of OX40 agonist ivuxolimab in advanced cancers. Receptors were amplified or captured by the immunoSEQ multiplex PCR assay. This immuneACCESS table, as held by TCRdb, lists in-frame sequences with V and J called but not all clones. Of the missing ones, under half trace to an unresolved V gene in checked studies; the others have no known cause. In this sample the table shows 90,000 to 130,000 clones, about 91% of which occur a single time. Approximately 0.63% of the sample belongs to the ten largest clones. Sequencing used CD4+ or CD8+ T cells sorted from blood, obtained in a trial of the OX40 agonist ivuxolimab. All receptors come from an adult with an advanced solid tumor such as melanoma, head and neck, liver or kidney cancer.

The chain has TRBV30 and TRBJ2-5; 8 bases agree with TRBD1. Germline V gives CDR1 GTSNPN, CDR2 SVGIG (reference sequence). This CDR3 has 15 amino acids. V lost 0 bases, J lost 5 bases, and 8 bases stayed unmatched. The CDR3 coding sequence is TGTGCCTGGAGTGTAAGGCAGGGGGCGGGGGAGACCCAGTACTTC. It translates to CAWSVRQGAGETQYF. Full variable domain (missing parts from reference TRBV30 and TRBJ2-5): SQTIHQWPATLVQPVGSPLSLECTVEGTSNPNLYWYRQAAGRGLQLLFYSVGIGQISSEVPQNLSASRPQDRQFILSSKKLLLSDSGFYLCAWSVRQGAGETQYFGPGTRLLVL.

The chain combines TRBV9 with TRBJ2-5; weak D call: TRBD1 (6 bases). This CDR3 has 16 amino acids. V was trimmed by 4 bases and J by 2 bases, leaving 18 bases between them. Germline V gene lookup returns CDR1 SGDLS and CDR2 YYNGEE. The DNA for the CDR3 is TGTGCCAGCAGCCCCCAGCCCACACAGGGACAAGAGACCCAGTACTTC. Amino acids: CASSPQPTQGQETQYF.

The chain is built from TRBV11-3 and TRBJ1-2; D is possibly TRBD1 (6 bases). The germline V gene encodes CDR1 SGHNT and CDR2 YENEEA. V gave up 4 bases and J gave up 6 bases, with 12 bases separating them. The CDR3 covers 13 residues. CDR3 DNA sequence: TGTGCCAGCAGCTCCACCCCAGGGGATGGCTACACCTTC. Amino acid sequence: CASSSTPGDGYTF.

The V call is TRBV19, the J call TRBJ1-5; weak D call: TRBD1 (6 bases). From germline, CDR1 is LNHDA and CDR2 SQIVND (reference sequence). The length of the CDR3 is 14 residues. V lost 9 bases and J 5 bases, leaving 17 bases between the germline ends. CDR3 in DNA: TGTGCCAGATTCCCCCGGGACATCGATCAGCCCCAGCATTTT. It yields the protein CARFPRDIDQPQHF.

Only one count was recorded for this clone. The chain recombines TRBV4-2 with TRBJ1-2; TRBD1 might be the D (6 bases). The CDR3 is 14 residues long. The germline V and J ends were trimmed by 6 bases and 1 base, with 12 bases remaining between them. Germline CDR1 and CDR2: LGHNA and YNFKEQ. DNA for the CDR3: TGTGCCAGCAGTTCAGGGGCCCTTAACTATGGCTACACCTTC. Its protein is CASSSGALNYGYTF.

The chain uses TRBV19 and TRBJ1-3; the D gene is possibly TRBD1 (5 bases). Germline-derived CDR1 and CDR2 are LNHDA and SQIVND (reference sequence). The CDR3 consists of 14 residues. V lost 3 bases and J 8 bases, leaving 14 bases between the germline ends. The CDR3 region has the DNA TGTGCCAGTAGTATTTGGGGGACCGGCGACACCATATATTTT. Residues: CASSIWGTGDTIYF. The full variable domain, completed using reference TRBV19 and TRBJ1-3, is DGGITQSPKYLFRKEGQNVTLSCEQNLNHDAMYWYRQDPGQGLRLIYYSQIVNDFQKGDIAEGYSVSREKKESFPLTVTSAQKNPTAFYLCASSIWGTGDTIYFGEGSWLTVV.

The chain combines TRBV28 with TRBJ2-7, with 8 bases lining up with TRBD1. V lost 6 bases and J lost 2; bases outside the gene matches: 6. The CDR3 has 14 amino acids. Looked up from germline, CDR1 is MDHEN and CDR2 is SYDVKM. This chain's CDR3 is CASRPGGSTYEQYF. The CDR3 DNA follows: TGTGCCAGCAGACCAGGGGGCTCTACCTACGAGCAGTACTTC.

This chain connects TRBV7-3 to TRBJ2-2; 11 bases agree with TRBD2. Germline CDR1 is SGHTA and CDR2 is FQGTGA. CDR3 length: 15 residues. J was trimmed by 5 bases and V by 5 bases; bases with no gene match: 4. The CDR3 DNA reads as TGTGCCAGCAGCCTGAGGACTAGCGGGACCGGGGAGCTGTTTTTT. Its protein product is CASSLRTSGTGELFF.

This chain connects TRBV5-8 to TRBJ2-3, with D possibly TRBD2 on 5 matching bases. V shed 6 bases and J shed 6 bases, with 17 bases lying between them. The CDR3 covers 14 residues. CDR1 is SGHTS, CDR2 YDEGEE, per germline. The DNA of the CDR3 is TGTGCCAGCACTGGGAGCAGCACGGCGGATACGCAGTATTTT. It translates to CASTGSSTADTQYF.

This chain uses TRBV5-1 with TRBJ2-1; D is unclear. Germline assignment: CDR1 SGHRS and CDR2 YFSETQ. The V and J ends lost 0 bases and 9 bases respectively, with 4 bases between them. The CDR3 covers 11 residues. The CDR3 here is CASSLALEQFF. CDR3 nucleotide sequence: TGCGCCAGCAGCTTGGCCCTTGAGCAGTTCTTC.

V is TRBV11-2 and J is TRBJ1-2; no reliable D call. CDR3 size: 12 residues. Germline V CDR1 and CDR2: SGHAT, FQNNGV. Trimming pared 5 bases from V and 4 bases from J, leaving 8 bases between. CDR3 loop: CASSQQVYGYTF. DNA for the CDR3: TGTGCCAGCAGCCAGCAGGTCTATGGCTACACCTTC.

The V gene is TRBV5-1, the J gene TRBJ2-7, with unresolved D. The germline gives CDR1 SGHRS, CDR2 YFSETQ. Trimming stripped 4 bases from V and 4 bases from J, with 6 bases between. This CDR3 has 11 residues. In DNA, the CDR3 is TGCGCCAGCAGCCGAGGATACGAGCAGTACTTC. Amino acids: CASSRGYEQYF. Based on the CDR3 plus reference TRBV5-1 and TRBJ2-7, the full variable domain is KAGVTQTPRYLIKTRGQQVTLSCSPISGHRSVSWYQQTPGQGLQFLFEYFSETQRNKGNFPGRFSGRQFSNSRSEMNVSTLELGDSALYLCASSRGYEQYFGPGTRLTVT.

This chain links TRBV18 with TRBJ1-3; D is unclear. The germline CDR1 and CDR2 sequences are KGHSH and LQKENI. This CDR3 contains 14 residues. With 2 bases removed from V and 0 bases from J, the gap between germline ends came to 5 bases. For the CDR3, the DNA is TGTGCCAGCTCACCAGAGGGCTCTGGAAACACCATATATTTT. This translates into CASSPEGSGNTIYF. Full variable domain (remainder filled in from reference TRBV18 and TRBJ1-3): NAGVMQNPRHLVRRRGQEARLRCSPMKGHSHVYWYRQLPEEGLKFMVYLQKENIIDESGMPKERFSAEFPKEGPSILRIQQVVRGDSAAYFCASSPEGSGNTIYFGEGSWLTVV.

This rearrangement joins TRBV19 to TRBJ2-1; TRBD1 aligns across 8 bases. The germline V gene encodes CDR1 LNHDA and CDR2 SQIVND (reference sequence). J gave up 3 bases and V 5 bases, and 6 bases lay outside the gene matches. There are 15 residues in the CDR3. For the CDR3, the DNA is TGTGCCAGTAGTGCCGGACAGGGACTCTACAATGAGCAGTTCTTC. This translates into CASSAGQGLYNEQFF.

The genes are TRBV4-2 and TRBJ2-2; D perhaps matches TRBD2 (6 bases). CDR1 LGHNA and CDR2 YNFKEQ come from the germline V gene. Trimming left V 3 bases short and J 1 base short, with 9 bases between. The CDR3 sequence is 15 residues long. The CDR3 DNA is TGTGCCAGCAGCCATACGGGGGAGAACACCGGGGAGCTGTTTTTT. Its translation is CASSHTGENTGELFF.

A remark on this clone: Given the absence of the conserved phenylalanine or tryptophan at the CDR3 end, a read error is likely. V is TRBV18 and J is TRBJ1-1; no definite D call. Per germline, CDR1 KGHSH and CDR2 LQKENI. This CDR3 region has 13 residues. Trimming removed 1 base at V and 3 bases at J, with 6 bases between. The CDR3 sequence is CASSPHQYTEAFL. In DNA form, the CDR3 reads TGTGCCAGCTCACCACATCAGTACACTGAAGCTTTCCTT.

This chain links TRBV6-1 with TRBJ1-3; D might be TRBD1 (6 bases). This CDR3 contains 16 residues. Trimming took off 4 bases at V and 0 bases at J, with 13 bases between the two ends. Per the germline V gene, CDR1 is MNHNS and CDR2 is SASEGT. CDR3 protein: CASSVMDSFSGNTIYF. The DNA of the CDR3 is TGTGCCAGCAGTGTGATGGACAGCTTCTCTGGAAACACCATATATTTT.

V gene TRBV6-5 combines with J gene TRBJ2-3; the D is unclear. The CDR3 contains 14 residues. Per germline, CDR1 MNHEY and CDR2 SVGAGI. Trimming removed 6 bases at V and 0 bases at J, with 10 bases between. The CDR3 DNA reads as TGTGCCAGCAGGCAACAACAGAGCACAGATACGCAGTATTTT. Translated: CASRQQQSTDTQYF.

The V and J genes are TRBV2 and TRBJ1-6, with a tentative D call TRBD1 (5 bases). CDR1 SNHLY and CDR2 FYNNEI come from the germline V gene. V gave up 6 bases and J gave up 9 bases, with 30 bases separating them. The CDR3 loop spans 19 amino acids. CDR3 coding DNA: TGTGCCAGCAGGCCACCGGGACTGGGGTCGGAGTGGGGAATTTCACCCCTCCACTTT. Protein: CASRPPGLGSEWGISPLHF.

This rearrangement joins TRBV5-8 to TRBJ1-4; D unclear. CDR3 length: 14 amino acids. Germline CDR1 reads SGHTS; CDR2 reads YDEGEE. V lost 0 bases and J lost 5, with 8 bases in between. The CDR3 region has the DNA TGTGCCAGCAGCTTGGGTCAGAACAATGAAAAACTGTTTTTT. This sequence encodes CASSLGQNNEKLFF.

The chain has TRBV7-2 and TRBJ1-2, with a weak D call TRBD1 (6 bases). The V gene lost 4 bases and the J gene lost 4 bases, with 16 bases spanning the gap. This CDR3 spans 15 amino acids. CDR1 SGHTA and CDR2 FQGNSA come from the germline V gene. The CDR3, as DNA: TGTGCCAGCAGCTCACGACAGGCGTCAAGCTATGGCTACACCTTC. This sequence encodes CASSSRQASSYGYTF.

This clone was counted only a few times. The sample has other DNA sequences that encode this CDR3 too. The V call is TRBV19, the J call TRBJ1-1; maybe TRBD1 (6 bases). Germline assignment: CDR1 LNHDA and CDR2 SQIVND (reference sequence). Trimming stripped 3 bases from V and 1 base from J, with 9 bases between. This CDR3 is 14 amino acids long. The CDR3 nucleotides read TGTGCCAGTAGTATCGGACAGACGAACACTGAAGCTTTCTTT. Translating it yields CASSIGQTNTEAFF.

CDR3 in amino acids: CATTPGAGVQGEQFF. CDR3 DNA sequence: TGTGCCACCACCCCGGGGGCGGGGGTCCAGGGTGAGCAGTTCTTC. This chain joins TRBV27 and TRBJ2-1; TRBD2 might be the D (7 bases). Germline V gene data show CDR1 as MNHEY and CDR2 as SMNVEV (reference sequence). The CDR3 has 15 amino acids. Trimming took off 10 bases at V and 9 bases at J, with 25 bases between the two ends.

J is TRBJ2-7 and V is TRBV7-9; 11 bases fit TRBD2. This CDR3 region has 15 residues. Germline V lookup: CDR1 SEHNR, CDR2 FQNEAQ (reference sequence). V shed 3 bases, J shed 4 bases, and the junction held 5 bases outside the gene matches. The CDR3 DNA reads as TGTGCCAGCAGCTTTGCCGGGACTAGCGGATACGAGCAGTACTTC. Translation: CASSFAGTSGYEQYF.